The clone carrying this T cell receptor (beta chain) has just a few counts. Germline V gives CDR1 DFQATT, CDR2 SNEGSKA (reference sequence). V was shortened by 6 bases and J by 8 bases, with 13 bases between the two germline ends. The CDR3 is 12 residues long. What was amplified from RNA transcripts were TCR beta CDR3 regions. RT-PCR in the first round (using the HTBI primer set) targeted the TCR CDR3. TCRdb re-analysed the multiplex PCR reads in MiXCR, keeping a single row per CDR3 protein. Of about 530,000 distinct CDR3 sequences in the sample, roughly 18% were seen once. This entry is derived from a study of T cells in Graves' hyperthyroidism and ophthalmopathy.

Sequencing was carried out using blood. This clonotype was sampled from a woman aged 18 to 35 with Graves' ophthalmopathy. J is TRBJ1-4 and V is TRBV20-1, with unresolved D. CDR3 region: CSAYGNSEKLFF. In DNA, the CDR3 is TGCAGTGCGTATGGAAACTCCGAAAAACTGTTTTTT.